The clone carrying this T cell receptor beta chain was seen a handful of times. The data are from a study of T cells in Graves' hyperthyroidism and ophthalmopathy. RNA transcripts gave rise to amplified TCR beta CDR3 regions. During a first-round RT-PCR of the TCR CDR3, the HTBI primer set was used. TCRdb independently ran MiXCR on the multiplex PCR reads; one entry per CDR3 protein. This table has about 760,000 distinct CDR3 sequences, 30% to 40% appearing once. V shed 4 bases and J 7 bases; nucleotides not matched to a gene: 13. CDR3 length: 17 residues. Patients with uncontrolled infections, other autoimmune diseases, pregnancy or lactation were excluded.

Specimen: blood. This chain links TRBV12-3 or TRBV12-4 with TRBJ2-2; 9 bases align to TRBD2. This sequence was found in a woman in her thirties or forties with Graves' hyperthyroidism. Written as DNA, the CDR3 is TGTGCCAGCAGTTCGCGCGGATGGGGACTAGCATACGGGGAGCTGTTTTTT. Protein: CASSSRGWGLAYGELFF.